What follows is one TCR beta chain and its context. Sequenced by immunoSEQ multiplex PCR; TCRdb stores in-frame clones only, minus some. The sample lists about 200,000 clones, roughly 84% occurring once. It was during active infection that Seattle patients were enrolled and then longitudinally followed. This specimen belongs to a study of blood T cell repertoires in COVID-19. V lost 1 base, J lost 1 base, and 7 bases lay in between. Per germline, CDR1 SGHAT and CDR2 FQNNGV. This CDR3 is 15 amino acids long. The sequence derives from a man between 50 and 59 years old with COVID-19, enrolled during active disease. Sequencing used peripheral blood. The chain employs TRBV11-2 and TRBJ2-2; weak D call: TRBD1 (5 bases). CDR3: CASSLGTLNTGELFF. The CDR3 DNA reads TGTGCCAGCAGCTTAGGGACACTGAACACCGGGGAGCTGTTTTTT. The variable domain in full, with the rest retrieved from reference TRBV11-2 and TRBJ2-2, is EAGVAQSPRYKIIEKRQSVAFWCNPISGHATLYWYQQILGQGPKLLIQFQNNGVVDDSQLPKDRFSAERLKGVDSTLKIQPAKLEDSAVYLCASSLGTLNTGELFFGEGSRLTVL.